This paragraph covers one TCR beta chain sequence. This CDR3 is built from 14 residues. Germline V CDR1 and CDR2: SGHRS, YFSETQ. V lost 4 bases and J 6 bases, leaving 11 bases between the germline ends. TCRdb reprocessed the RT-PCR reads via MiXCR and lists one record per CDR3 protein. The sample includes about 680,000 distinct CDR3 sequences, 14% of them seen just once. Sample: memory CD4+ T cells from blood. The clonotype originates from a female donor in good health, serving as a healthy control. The rearrangement links TRBV5-1 to TRBJ1-6; no definite D call. CDR3 region: CASSEGAGNSPLHF. The CDR3 DNA reads as TGCGCCAGCAGCGAGGGTGCCGGTAATTCACCCCTCCACTTT.